This TCR beta chain was sequenced in a study of tumor-infiltrating lymphocytes in localized non-small cell lung cancer. Overall study: From each patient, both tumor and uninvolved lung, non-adjacent to tumor, were sampled. Study conclusions and caveats: Available tissue quantity limited TCR sequencing to a patient subset. No T-cell fraction difference was seen between IM1 and IM2 tumors. Technical variation could not be separated from intratumor heterogeneity here.

V lost 1 base to trimming and J lost 5 bases, with 3 bases between them. CDR3 length: 11 residues. CDR1 is KGHSH and CDR2 is LQKENI in the germline V gene. The data were produced by immunoSEQ multiplex PCR, yet TCRdb's version contains in-frame clones alone and is incomplete. Here the sample spans over 7,000 clones, around three quarters being singletons. Of note for this clone: Its antigen is as yet unknown.

This chain uses TRBV18 with TRBJ2-7, with D hard to call. Sequenced: uninvolved lung tissue not adjacent to the tumor. This TCR was recovered from a human donor with non-small cell lung cancer. Written as DNA, the CDR3 is TGTGCCAGCTCACCACGGGACGAGCAGTACTTC. Amino acids: CASSPRDEQYF. The full variable domain, its missing parts supplied by reference TRBV18 and TRBJ2-7, is NAGVMQNPRHLVRRRGQEARLRCSPMKGHSHVYWYRQLPEEGLKFMVYLQKENIIDESGMPKERFSAEFPKEGPSILRIQQVVRGDSAAYFCASSPRDEQYFGPGTRLTVT.